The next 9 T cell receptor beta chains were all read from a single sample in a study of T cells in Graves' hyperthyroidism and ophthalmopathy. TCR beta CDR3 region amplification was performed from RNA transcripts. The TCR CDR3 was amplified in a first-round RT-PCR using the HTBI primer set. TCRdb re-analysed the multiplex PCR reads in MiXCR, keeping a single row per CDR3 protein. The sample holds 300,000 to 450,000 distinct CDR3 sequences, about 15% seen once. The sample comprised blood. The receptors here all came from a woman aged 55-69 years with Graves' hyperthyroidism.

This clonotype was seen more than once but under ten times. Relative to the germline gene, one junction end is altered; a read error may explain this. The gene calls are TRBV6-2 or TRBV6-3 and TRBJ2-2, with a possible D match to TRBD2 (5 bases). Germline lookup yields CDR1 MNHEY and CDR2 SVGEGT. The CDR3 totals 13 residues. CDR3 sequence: CASSDANTGELLF. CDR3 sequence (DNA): TGTGCCAGCAGTGACGCGAACACCGGGGAGCTGCTTTTT.

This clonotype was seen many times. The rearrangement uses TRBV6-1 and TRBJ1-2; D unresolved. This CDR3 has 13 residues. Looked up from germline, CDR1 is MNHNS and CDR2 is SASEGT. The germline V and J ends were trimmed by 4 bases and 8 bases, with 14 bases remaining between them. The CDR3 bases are TGTGCCAGCAGTGCCGAACTTATCGGGGGCTACACCTTC. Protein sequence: CASSAELIGGYTF.

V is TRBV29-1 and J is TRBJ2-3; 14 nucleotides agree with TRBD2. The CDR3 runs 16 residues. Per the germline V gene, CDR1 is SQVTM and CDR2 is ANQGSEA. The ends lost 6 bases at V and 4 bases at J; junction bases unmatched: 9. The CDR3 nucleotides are TGCAGCGTAGTTTCCGGACTAGCGGGAGGCGCAGATACGCAGTATTTT. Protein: CSVVSGLAGGADTQYF.

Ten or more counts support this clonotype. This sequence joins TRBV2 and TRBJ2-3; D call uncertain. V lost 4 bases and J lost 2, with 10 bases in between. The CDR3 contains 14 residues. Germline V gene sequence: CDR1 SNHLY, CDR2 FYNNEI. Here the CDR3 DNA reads TGTGCCAGCAGTGGAGCGACTTTCACAGATACGCAGTATTTT. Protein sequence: CASSGATFTDTQYF.

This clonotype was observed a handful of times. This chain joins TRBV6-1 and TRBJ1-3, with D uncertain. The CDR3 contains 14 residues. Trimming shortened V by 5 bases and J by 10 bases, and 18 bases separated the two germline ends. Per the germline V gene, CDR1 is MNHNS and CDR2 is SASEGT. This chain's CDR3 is CASSRSGEGGTIYF. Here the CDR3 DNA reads TGTGCCAGCAGTCGGTCCGGGGAAGGAGGTACCATATATTTT.

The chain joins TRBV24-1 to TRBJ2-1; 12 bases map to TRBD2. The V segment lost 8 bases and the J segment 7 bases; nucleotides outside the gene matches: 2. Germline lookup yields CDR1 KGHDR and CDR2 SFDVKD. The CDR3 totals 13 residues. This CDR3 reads CATTGTSGNEQFF. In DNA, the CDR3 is TGTGCCACCACGGGGACTAGCGGGAATGAGCAGTTCTTC.

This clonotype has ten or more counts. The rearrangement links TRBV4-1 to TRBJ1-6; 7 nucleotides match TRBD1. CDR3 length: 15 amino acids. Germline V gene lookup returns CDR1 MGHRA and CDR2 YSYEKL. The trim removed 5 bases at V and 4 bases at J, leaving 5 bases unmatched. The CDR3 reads CASSKTGSYNSPLHF. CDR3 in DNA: TGCGCCAGCAGCAAGACAGGGAGTTATAATTCACCCCTCCACTTT.

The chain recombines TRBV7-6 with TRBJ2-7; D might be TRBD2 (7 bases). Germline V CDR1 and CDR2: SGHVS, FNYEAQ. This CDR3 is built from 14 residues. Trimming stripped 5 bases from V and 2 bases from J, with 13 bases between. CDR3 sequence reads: CASSPWGGTYEQYF. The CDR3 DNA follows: TGTGCCAGCAGCCCCTGGGGGGGCACCTACGAGCAGTACTTC.

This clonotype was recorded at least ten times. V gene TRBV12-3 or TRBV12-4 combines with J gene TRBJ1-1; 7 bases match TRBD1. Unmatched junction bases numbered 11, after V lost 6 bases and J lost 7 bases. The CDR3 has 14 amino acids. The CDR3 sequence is CASSYGTANFEAFF. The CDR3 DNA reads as TGTGCCAGCAGCTACGGGACAGCGAACTTTGAAGCTTTCTTT.